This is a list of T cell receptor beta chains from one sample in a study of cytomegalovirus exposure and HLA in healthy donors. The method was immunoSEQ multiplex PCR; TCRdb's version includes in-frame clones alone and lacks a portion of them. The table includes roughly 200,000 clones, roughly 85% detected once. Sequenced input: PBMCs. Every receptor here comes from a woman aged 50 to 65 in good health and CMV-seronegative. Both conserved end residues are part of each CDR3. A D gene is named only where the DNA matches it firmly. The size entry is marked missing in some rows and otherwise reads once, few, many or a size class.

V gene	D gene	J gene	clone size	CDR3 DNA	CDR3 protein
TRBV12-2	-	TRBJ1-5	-	TGTGCAAGTCGCCACCGAACAGGGGCGATTAGCAATCAGCCCCAGCATTTT	CASRHRTGAISNQPQHF
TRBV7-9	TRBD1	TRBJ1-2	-	TGTGCCAGCAGCCGTTTGTTTAGACAGGGTACGGATGGCTACACCTTC	CASSRLFRQGTDGYTF
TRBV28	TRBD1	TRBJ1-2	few	TGTGCCAGCAGTGCAGGGGGCGGAATTGTATATGGCTACACCTTC	CASSAGGGIVYGYTF
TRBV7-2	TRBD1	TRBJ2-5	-	TGTGCCAGCAGCTTTGCTGGGACAGGGGTGGAGACCCAGTACTTC	CASSFAGTGVETQYF
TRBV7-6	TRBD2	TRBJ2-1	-	TGTGCCAGCAGCCTGGGACTAGCGGGAGGTGATCAGCAGTTCTTC	CASSLGLAGGDQQFF
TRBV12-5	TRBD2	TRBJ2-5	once	TGTGCTAGTGCCCGGGGGGGCGTACAAGAGACCCAGTACTTC	CASARGGVQETQYF
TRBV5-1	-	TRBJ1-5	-	TGCGCCAGCAGACCGGACGGACTTGATCAGCCCCAGCATTTT	CASRPDGLDQPQHF
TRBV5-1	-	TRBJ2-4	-	TGCGCCAGCAGCTTGGATGGGGGGACTAAAAACATTCAGTACTTC	CASSLDGGTKNIQYF
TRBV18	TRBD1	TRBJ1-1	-	TGTGCCAGCTCACCAATCCGGACAGGGGGCACTGAAGCTTTCTTT	CASSPIRTGGTEAFF
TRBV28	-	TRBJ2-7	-	TGTGCCAGCTGGGGGCAGGGTGAAGAGCAGTACTTC	CASWGQGEEQYF
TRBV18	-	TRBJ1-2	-	TGTGCCAGCTCACCAACGACAGACAGAAATGGCTACACCTTC	CASSPTTDRNGYTF
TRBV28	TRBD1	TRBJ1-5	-	TGTGCCAGCAGGGCGGGACAGACCACCGGTAATCAGCCCCAGCATTTT	CASRAGQTTGNQPQHF
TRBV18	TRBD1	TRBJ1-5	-	TGTGCCAGCTCACCGGACAGGAATCAGCCCCAGCATTTT	CASSPDRNQPQHF